This TCR beta chain comes out of a study of shared clonotypes between healthy human individuals. Study-wide results and limits: Read depth was anticipated to influence clonotype sharing among donors. Larger richness was generally estimated for naive than memory subsets.

As concerns this clone: Its specificity is not known.

Some clones are missing from TCRdb's copy, which holds only in-frame ones; the method was immunoSEQ multiplex PCR. The sample shows around 2.3 million clones, nearly 97% of them seen only once. None of the donors, who were healthy HIV-negative adults, had recently had acute infections or vaccinations. This clonotype originated in a young man in good health. Input material: naive CD4+ T cells sorted from blood. Indicated subset: CD45RA+ positively selected.

Written as DNA, the CDR3 is TGTGCCATCAGTGGCGGGGCTAACCAAGAGACCCAGTACTTC. Amino acid sequence: CAISGGANQETQYF. The gene calls are TRBV10-3 and TRBJ2-5; D is perhaps TRBD2 (6 bases). V lost 4 bases, J lost 0 bases, and 9 bases lay in between. CDR3 length equals 14 residues. Germline V gene data show CDR1 as ENHRY and CDR2 as SYGVKD.